Listed here are 32 T cell receptor beta chains from one sample, sequenced in a study of regulatory T cells in long-lasting Graves disease. The sample's time point: newly diagnosed GD, antithyroid drugs for less than 3 months. RNA extracted from PBMCs served as the sequencing template. Assembly of TCR beta libraries relied on iRepertoire HTBI primers together with Arm-PCR of CDR3 regions. TCRdb re-called the multiplex PCR reads through MiXCR, storing one row per CDR3 protein. The top ten clones hold more than 20% of a sample with 400,000 to 650,000 distinct CDR3 sequences, roughly 16% of them seen once. These data are also associated with another study on T cells in Graves' hyperthyroidism and ophthalmopathy.

The material sequenced was peripheral blood mononuclear cells (PBMCs), taken at new diagnosis, from a patient treated with antithyroid drugs. These receptors came from a woman aged 35-65 years with Graves disease.

This clonotype was observed many times. The chain couples TRBV20-1 to TRBJ1-5; 12 bases are a match to TRBD1. V was clipped by 6 bases and J by 7 bases; unmatched bases: 7. CDR3 length equals 14 residues. Germline-derived CDR1 and CDR2 are DFQATT and SNEGSKA (reference sequence). The CDR3 DNA reads TGCAGTGCCAGGGGGGACAGGGGGCTGCAGCCCCAGCATTTT. Translating it yields CSARGDRGLQPQHF.

The rearrangement joins TRBV10-2 to TRBJ1-1, with D possibly being TRBD1 (6 bases). Looked up from germline, CDR1 is WSHSY and CDR2 is SAAADI. The V end lost 6 bases, the J end lost 6 bases, and 14 bases lay between the germline ends. The length of the CDR3 is 13 residues. In DNA, the CDR3 is TGCGCCAGCAGGCCGTCAGGGGACGCTGAAGCTTTCTTT. Translation: CASRPSGDAEAFF.

The chain employs TRBV25-1 and TRBJ1-2; D is unresolved. Trimming stripped 0 bases from V and 5 bases from J, with 7 bases between. Germline CDR1 is MGHDK and CDR2 is SYGVNS. The CDR3 sequence is 13 residues long. The chain's CDR3 is CASSEYGGYGYTF. CDR3 sequence (DNA): TGTGCCAGCAGTGAATACGGAGGTTATGGCTACACCTTC.

This clonotype was observed a handful of times. As DNA, the CDR3 is TGTGCCAGTAGTACGGGGAAAACTTACAATGAGCAGTTCTTC. It specifies CASSTGKTYNEQFF. J is TRBJ2-1 and V is TRBV19; maybe TRBD2 (5 bases). Trimming cost V 4 bases and J 4 bases, with 11 bases left between them. Germline assignment: CDR1 LNHDA and CDR2 SQIVND (reference sequence). This CDR3 has 14 residues.

This clonotype occurred many times. The CDR3: CAISESAYEQYF. In DNA, the CDR3 is TGTGCCATCAGTGAGTCGGCTTACGAGCAGTACTTC. The rearrangement uses TRBV10-3 and TRBJ2-7; D is undetermined. V was shortened by 0 bases and J by 4 bases, with 4 bases between the two germline ends. From germline, CDR1 is ENHRY and CDR2 SYGVKD. This CDR3 contains 12 residues.

There are many counts of this clonotype. The chain is built from TRBV20-1 and TRBJ2-7; 11 bases are shared with TRBD1. With 7 bases clipped from V and 4 bases from J, the junction kept 6 bases outside the gene matches. Germline loops: CDR1 DFQATT, CDR2 SNEGSKA (reference sequence). The CDR3 extends over 13 amino acids. CDR3: CSVNRDRGYEQYF. In DNA, the CDR3 is TGCAGTGTAAACCGGGACAGGGGGTACGAGCAGTACTTC.

This clonotype came up a few times. The DNA of the CDR3 is TGCGCCAGCAGCTTGGGACTCCCAGGGGATGAGCAGTTCTTC. Translating gives CASSLGLPGDEQFF. This chain links TRBV5-1 with TRBJ2-1, with D possibly being TRBD1 (6 bases). The CDR3 has 14 residues. Deletions cut 0 bases from V and 8 bases from J, with 12 bases between. Germline V CDR1 and CDR2: SGHRS, YFSETQ.

In this sample, this clonotype turned up many times. This chain joins TRBV12-3 or TRBV12-4 and TRBJ2-7, with D perhaps TRBD2 (6 bases). The CDR3 is 15 amino acids. Trimming took 6 bases from V and 5 from J, leaving 20 bases between them. CDR3 sequence (DNA): TGTGCCAGCAGCCCGTTTGCAGGGAGGCCCCACGAGCAGTACTTC. Residues: CASSPFAGRPHEQYF.

As regards this clonotype: A much larger clone lies one base from this, so it may be a read error. The rearrangement joins TRBV7-8 to TRBJ2-3; TRBD2 agrees at 11 bases. Germline V CDR1 and CDR2: SGHVS, FQNEAQ. Germline trimming cut 7 bases from V and 10 bases from J; bases unmatched to any gene: 13. This CDR3 has 15 residues. CDR3 bases: TGTGCCAGCACCGAGACTAGCGGGGTTTATGATGCGCAGTATTTT. Translating it yields CASTETSGVYDAQYF.

In its sample, this clonotype was seen many times. The V gene is TRBV24-1, the J gene TRBJ2-5; TRBD2 matches at 8 bases. Germline values: CDR1 KGHDR, CDR2 SFDVKD. With V trimmed by 3 bases and J by 5 bases, 7 bases remained unmatched. The CDR3 totals 15 residues. CDR3 protein: CATSDQLAEGETQYF. The CDR3, as DNA: TGTGCCACCAGTGATCAACTAGCGGAGGGGGAGACCCAGTACTTC.

With respect to this clonotype: Just one base apart from a much larger clone, this may be a read error. The chain has TRBV5-1 and TRBJ1-1; a possible D gene is TRBD1 (5 bases). In germline, CDR1 is SGHRS, CDR2 YFSETQ. CDR3 size: 15 residues. The CDR3 here is CDSSLSGLIGPEAFF. CDR3 nucleotides: TGCGACAGCAGCCTTTCAGGGTTAATAGGCCCTGAAGCTTTCTTT.

Regarding this clonotype: A much bigger clone sits one base away, suggesting this may be a read error. V is TRBV9 and J is TRBJ1-2; TRBD1 aligns across 9 bases. V lost 1 base and J lost 7; bases outside the gene matches: 8. Germline V gene lookup returns CDR1 SGDLS and CDR2 YYNGEE. This CDR3 has 15 residues. The CDR3: CASSVLQGAHCGYTF. The CDR3, as DNA: TGTGCCAGCAGCGTACTACAGGGGGCTCACTGTGGCTACACCTTC. Full variable domain (remainder filled in from reference TRBV9 and TRBJ1-2): DSGVTQTPKHLITATGQRVTLRCSPRSGDLSVYWYQQSLDQGLQFLIQYYNGEERAKGNILERFSAQQFPDLHSELNLSSLELGDSALYFCASSVLQGAHCGYTFGSGTRLTVV.

To note about this clonotype: A much larger clone lies one base from this, so it may be a read error. The CDR3 bases are TGTGCCAGCAGCTTGAAGAATCCTGGTTATTCACTCCTCCACTTT. Its protein is CASSLKNPGYSLLHF. The chain carries TRBV12-3 or TRBV12-4 and TRBJ1-6; D is ambiguous. This CDR3 has 15 amino acids.

This sequence joins TRBV19 and TRBJ2-1; 10 bases agree with TRBD2. From germline, CDR1 is LNHDA and CDR2 SQIVND (reference sequence). V lost 5 bases, J lost 15 bases, and 13 bases stayed unmatched. The CDR3 totals 14 residues. CDR3 nucleotide sequence: TGTGCCAGTAGTTTCCTGAGCGGGGGGGCCGATCTGTTCTTC. It encodes CASSFLSGGADLFF.

The V gene is TRBV4-1, the J gene TRBJ2-4, with 10 bases fitting TRBD2. The CDR3 sequence is 19 residues long. Germline CDR1 and CDR2: MGHRA and YSYEKL. V lost 1 base and J lost 0; bases outside the gene matches: 9. In DNA form, the CDR3 reads TGCGCCAGCAGCCAAGGGTTGGTAGCGGGGGGCCCAGCCAAAAACATTCAGTACTTC. Residues: CASSQGLVAGGPAKNIQYF.

The table lists this clonotype with many counts. V usage is TRBV5-6 and J usage is TRBJ2-3; D is ambiguous. Trimming removed 2 bases at V and 0 bases at J, with 7 bases between. From germline, CDR1 is SGHDT and CDR2 YYEEEE. This CDR3 spans 14 amino acids. CDR3 loop: CASSFEVSTDTQYF. The CDR3 bases are TGTGCCAGCAGCTTTGAAGTTAGCACAGATACGCAGTATTTT.

This chain uses TRBV5-1 with TRBJ1-1, with 12 bases matching TRBD1. This CDR3 spans 19 amino acids. Per germline, CDR1 SGHRS and CDR2 YFSETQ. Unmatched junction bases numbered 14, after V lost 4 bases and J lost 1 base. The CDR3 reads CASSLAPPGTGGGNTEAFF. The CDR3 DNA is TGCGCCAGCAGCCTAGCCCCTCCCGGGACAGGGGGCGGGAACACTGAAGCTTTCTTT.

Note on this clonotype: This clone may be a read error of a much larger clone one base away. The V and J genes are TRBV7-3 and TRBJ2-7; D is unresolved. The CDR3 has 15 amino acids. Germline V lookup: CDR1 SGHTA, CDR2 FQGTGA. Here the CDR3 reads CASSSQWKSSYGQYF. The CDR3 DNA follows: TGTGCCAGCAGCAGTCAATGGAAAAGTTCCTACGGGCAGTACTTC.

J is TRBJ2-7 and V is TRBV6-1; no reliable D call. Germline V gene data show CDR1 as MNHNS and CDR2 as SASEGT. CDR3 size: 13 residues. Trimming removed 6 bases at V and 2 bases at J, with 11 bases between. The CDR3 DNA reads TGTGCCAGCAGACACAGATCTACCTACGAGCAGTACTTC. Translated, it gives CASRHRSTYEQYF.

This clonotype was detected ten times or more. The chain carries TRBV25-1 and TRBJ1-2; the match to TRBD1 covers 7 bases. The CDR3 is 15 amino acids. Unmatched junction bases numbered 11, after V lost 6 bases and J lost 4 bases. The germline CDR1 and CDR2 sequences are MGHDK and SYGVNS. DNA for the CDR3: TGTGCCAGCAGCCCAGGGGGGGGGCCAAGCTATGGCTACACCTTC. Translated, it gives CASSPGGGPSYGYTF.

This clonotype came up many times. The chain combines TRBV29-1 with TRBJ1-1; no definite D call. Germline V gene sequence: CDR1 SQVTM, CDR2 ANQGSEA. The CDR3 covers 11 residues. V lost 5 bases and J 1 base, leaving 5 bases between the germline ends. The DNA of the CDR3 is TGCAGCGTTTTCAGGAACACTGAAGCTTTCTTT. It specifies CSVFRNTEAFF.

This clonotype was recorded at least ten times. The V call is TRBV2, the J call TRBJ2-7, with 9 positions matching TRBD1. CDR1 and CDR2 (germline): SNHLY, FYNNEI. V gave up 8 bases and J gave up 0 bases; unmatched junction bases: 5. This CDR3 spans 14 amino acids. In DNA form, the CDR3 reads TGTGCCAGCGAGGGACAGGGAAGCTCCTACGAGCAGTACTTC. This encodes CASEGQGSSYEQYF. Together with reference TRBV2 and TRBJ2-7, the CDR3 gives the full variable domain: EPEVTQTPSHQVTQMGQEVILRCVPISNHLYFYWYRQILGQKVEFLVSFYNNEISEKSEIFDDQFSVERPDGSNFTLKIRSTKLEDSAMYFCASEGQGSSYEQYFGPGTRLTVT.

The chain links TRBV3-1 to TRBJ2-1, with TRBD2 matching 9 bases. Trimming took 4 bases from V and 0 from J; bases not matched to a gene: 1. The CDR3 has 15 residues. CDR1 and CDR2 (germline): LGHDT, YNNKEL (reference sequence). Written as DNA, the CDR3 is TGTGCCAGCAGCCCTAGCGGGGTCTCCTACAATGAGCAGTTCTTC. It codes for CASSPSGVSYNEQFF.

This clonotype has a count of ten or more. The chain recombines TRBV29-1 with TRBJ1-2; no clear D. Germline CDR1 and CDR2: SQVTM and ANQGSEA. V was trimmed by 0 bases and J by 0 bases, leaving 5 bases between them. The CDR3 length is 13 residues. CDR3 region: CSVEEQTNYGYTF. CDR3 DNA sequence: TGCAGCGTTGAAGAGCAGACTAACTATGGCTACACCTTC.

This clonotype has just a few counts. The chain recombines TRBV18 with TRBJ2-3; a weak D match, TRBD1 (5 bases). The germline V gene has CDR1 KGHSH and CDR2 LQKENI. V lost 2 bases, J lost 2 bases, and 11 bases lay in between. The CDR3 sequence is 15 residues long. The CDR3 protein is CASSPGAPNTDTQYF. The CDR3 bases are TGTGCCAGCTCACCAGGGGCTCCAAACACAGATACGCAGTATTTT.

This clonotype was counted only a few times. This sequence joins TRBV5-6 and TRBJ1-1, with no clear D. Per the germline V gene, CDR1 is SGHDT and CDR2 is YYEEEE. The length of the CDR3 is 14 residues. Deletions cut 2 bases from V and 1 base from J, with 9 bases between. The CDR3 DNA sequence: TGTGCCAGCAGCTTTGGGCCGGAGAACACTGAAGCTTTCTTT. It yields the protein CASSFGPENTEAFF. Full variable domain (outside the CDR3, taken from reference TRBV5-6 and TRBJ1-1): DAGVTQSPTHLIKTRGQQVTLRCSPKSGHDTVSWYQQALGQGPQFIFQYYEEEERQRGNFPDRFSGHQFPNYSSELNVNALLLGDSALYLCASSFGPENTEAFFGQGTRLTVV.

This clonotype was counted ten times or more. The J gene is TRBJ2-1, the V gene TRBV12-3 or TRBV12-4; 12 bases are a match to TRBD2. The V and J ends lost 3 bases and 0 bases, in that order; junction bases with no gene match: 6. The CDR3 totals 18 residues. The CDR3 nucleotides read TGTGCCAGCAGTTTCGGGCTAGCGGGGGGGAGCTCCTACAATGAGCAGTTCTTC. Protein product: CASSFGLAGGSSYNEQFF.

This clonotype was counted at least ten times. This chain connects TRBV7-9 to TRBJ1-1, with D uncertain. The CDR3 has 15 amino acids. Germline CDR1 reads SEHNR; CDR2 reads FQNEAQ (reference sequence). Deletions cut 1 base from V and 1 base from J, with 10 bases between. The CDR3 DNA is TGTGCCAGCAGCTTAGAGGGCAAAGGGAACACTGAAGCTTTCTTT. Its protein is CASSLEGKGNTEAFF.

This clonotype was observed at least ten times. The V call is TRBV18, the J call TRBJ2-3; D call uncertain. Germline V gene sequence: CDR1 KGHSH, CDR2 LQKENI. Trimming took off 2 bases at V and 1 base at J, with 7 bases between the two ends. The CDR3 has 14 amino acids. CDR3 nucleotides: TGTGCCAGCTCACCATCCTCTGGCACAGATACGCAGTATTTT. Protein product: CASSPSSGTDTQYF.

The table lists this clonotype with a few counts. V is TRBV5-1 and J is TRBJ1-1; 8 positions match TRBD1. CDR3 length: 15 residues. Trimming took 4 bases from V and 6 from J; bases not matched to a gene: 11. Germline-derived CDR1 and CDR2 are SGHRS and YFSETQ. The CDR3 loop is CASSPRTGQGAEAFF. The CDR3 DNA follows: TGCGCCAGCAGCCCCCGGACAGGGCAGGGGGCTGAAGCTTTCTTT.

V is TRBV6-1 and J is TRBJ2-3; TRBD2 matches at 11 bases. V dropped 4 bases and J dropped 3; count of bases not matched to a gene: 9. CDR3 length: 17 residues. In germline, CDR1 is MNHNS, CDR2 SASEGT. As DNA, the CDR3 is TGTGCCAGCAGTGGACAGACCGGGACTAGCGGAACAGATACGCAGTATTTT. This encodes CASSGQTGTSGTDTQYF.

The table lists this clonotype with many counts. This rearrangement joins TRBV5-5 to TRBJ1-6; 7 nucleotides agree with TRBD1. The CDR3 extends over 15 amino acids. J was trimmed by 10 bases and V by 1 base; bases with no gene match: 8. Germline V lookup: CDR1 SGHKS, CDR2 YYEKEE (reference sequence). The CDR3 here is CASSLRSGGNSPLHF. DNA for the CDR3: TGTGCCAGCAGCTTGAGGTCAGGGGGGAACTCACCCCTCCACTTT. Full variable domain (missing parts from reference TRBV5-5 and TRBJ1-6): DAGVTQSPTHLIKTRGQQVTLRCSPISGHKSVSWYQQVLGQGPQFIFQYYEKEERGRGNFPDRFSARQFPNYSSELNVNALLLGDSALYLCASSLRSGGNSPLHFGNGTRLTVT.